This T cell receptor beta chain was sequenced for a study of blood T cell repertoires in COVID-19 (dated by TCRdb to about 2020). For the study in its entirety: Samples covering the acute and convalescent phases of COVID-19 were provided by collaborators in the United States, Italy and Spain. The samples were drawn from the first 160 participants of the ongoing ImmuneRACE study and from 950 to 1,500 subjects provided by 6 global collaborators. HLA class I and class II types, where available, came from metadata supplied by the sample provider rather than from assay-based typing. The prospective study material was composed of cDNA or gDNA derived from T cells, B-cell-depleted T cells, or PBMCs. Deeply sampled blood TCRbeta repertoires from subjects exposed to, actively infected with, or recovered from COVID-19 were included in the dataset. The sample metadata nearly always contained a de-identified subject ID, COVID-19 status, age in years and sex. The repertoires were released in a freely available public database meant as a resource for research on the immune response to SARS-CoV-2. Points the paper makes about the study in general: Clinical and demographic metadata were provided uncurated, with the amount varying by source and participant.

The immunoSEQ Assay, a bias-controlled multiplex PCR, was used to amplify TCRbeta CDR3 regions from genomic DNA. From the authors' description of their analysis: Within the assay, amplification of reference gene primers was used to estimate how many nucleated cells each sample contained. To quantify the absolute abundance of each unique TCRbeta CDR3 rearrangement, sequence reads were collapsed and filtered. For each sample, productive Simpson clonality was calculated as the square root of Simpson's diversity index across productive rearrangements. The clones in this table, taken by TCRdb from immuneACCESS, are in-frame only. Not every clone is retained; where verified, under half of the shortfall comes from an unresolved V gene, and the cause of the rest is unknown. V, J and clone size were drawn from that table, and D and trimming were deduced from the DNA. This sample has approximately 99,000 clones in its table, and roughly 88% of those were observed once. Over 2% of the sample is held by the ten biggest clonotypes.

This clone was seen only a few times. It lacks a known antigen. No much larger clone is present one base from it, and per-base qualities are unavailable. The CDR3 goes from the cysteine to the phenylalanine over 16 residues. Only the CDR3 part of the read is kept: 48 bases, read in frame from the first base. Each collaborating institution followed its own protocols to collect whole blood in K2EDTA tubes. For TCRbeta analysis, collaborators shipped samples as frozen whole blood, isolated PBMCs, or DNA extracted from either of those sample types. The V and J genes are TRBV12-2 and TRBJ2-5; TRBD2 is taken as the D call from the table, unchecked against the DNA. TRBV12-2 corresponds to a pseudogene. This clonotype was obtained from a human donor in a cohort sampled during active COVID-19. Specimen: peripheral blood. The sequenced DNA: TGTGCAAGTCGCTTAGGGGGCCTAGCGGGGGCAGAGACCCAGTACTTC. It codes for CASRLGGLAGAETQYF.